This T cell receptor beta chain was recorded in a study of blood T cell repertoires in COVID-19 (TCRdb year 2020). Background for the entire study: Samples from collaborators originated in the United States, Italy and Spain and spanned both the acute and convalescent phases of COVID-19. The prospective study material was composed of cDNA or gDNA derived from T cells, B-cell-depleted T cells, or PBMCs. Deeply sampled blood TCRbeta repertoires from subjects exposed to, actively infected with, or recovered from COVID-19 were included in the dataset. The repertoires were released in a freely available public database intended as a resource for research on the immune response to SARS-CoV-2. Samples came from the ongoing ImmuneRACE study (first 160 participants) plus 1,254 subjects from 6 global collaborators. The sample metadata nearly always contained a de-identified subject ID, COVID-19 status, age in years and sex. Where available, HLA class I and class II types were taken from metadata supplied by the sample provider and were not determined by assay-based typing. Overall study outcomes, separate from this receptor: The amount of clinical and demographic metadata varied by source and participant and was provided uncurated.

TCRbeta CDR3 regions were amplified from genomic DNA by means of the immunoSEQ Assay, a bias-controlled multiplex PCR. In the paper's pipeline: The number of nucleated cells in each sample was estimated by amplification of reference gene primers within the assay. To quantify the absolute abundance of each unique TCRbeta CDR3 rearrangement, sequence reads were collapsed and filtered. For each sample, productive Simpson clonality was calculated as the square root of Simpson's diversity index over productive rearrangements. Here the immuneACCESS table is served through TCRdb, limited to in-frame sequences with V and J called. Missing clones are a known gap in these copies; in checked studies unresolved V genes cover under half, and the rest lacks a known reason. Clone size and the V and J calls come from that table; the DNA yielded D and trimming. The sample table lists around 250,000 clones, roughly four fifths of them with a count of one. Approximately 2% of the sample is in the top ten clones.

In its sample, this clone was seen a few times. Its antigen has not been determined. No qualities accompany the bases; no much larger clone lies one base away. Samples from volunteer blood donors who had recovered from COVID-19 were contributed by a second Seattle source. Whole blood was collected in K2EDTA tubes by collaborating institutions according to the institutions' own protocols. For TCRbeta analysis, collaborator samples were shipped as frozen whole blood, as isolated PBMCs, or as DNA extracted from either sample type. CDR1 and CDR2, per the germline V gene, are MNHEY and SVGAGI. The germline ends are 8 bases apart after V is trimmed by 5 bases and J by 0 bases. The CDR3 numbers 14 residues from cysteine through phenylalanine. Only the CDR3 DNA is retained, 42 bases long and in frame from the first base.

Material: peripheral blood. This TCR derives from a man younger than 45 who had recovered from COVID-19. The chain is encoded by TRBV6-5 joined to TRBJ1-3, with a weak D call of TRBD1 (5 bases match). Here is the DNA: TGTGCCAGCAGTCCCGACAGCTCTGGAAACACCATATATTTT. It translates as CASSPDSSGNTIYF.